These 30 T cell receptor beta chains originate from one sample sequenced in a study of T-cell memory formation after mild COVID-19. TCRdb re-called the 5' RACE reads through MiXCR, storing one row per CDR3 protein. The sample consists of a few hundred thousand distinct CDR3 sequences, 16% of them appearing once. The sample was PBMCs or a T cell subset sorted from them (not recorded which). The receptors come from a man between 18 and 29 years old who had mild COVID-19 (a few samples of this study predate the infection). Cell type and time point are not known.

This clonotype appeared a few times. The chain employs TRBV11-1 and TRBJ2-1; 7 bases fit TRBD1. Germline CDR1 reads SGHAT; CDR2 reads FQDESV (reference sequence). The V segment lost 4 bases and the J segment 9 bases; nucleotides outside the gene matches: 12. The CDR3 is 15 amino acids. The CDR3 sequence: CASSSRVGGWLEQFF. The DNA for the CDR3 is TGTGCCAGCAGCTCCCGAGTAGGGGGCTGGCTTGAGCAGTTCTTC.

The CDR3, as DNA: TGTGCCAGCAGTTACGCTCTGAGTGTGGCTGCGAACACCGGGGAGCTGTTTTTT. Amino acid sequence: CASSYALSVAANTGELFF. The chain is built from TRBV6-5 and TRBJ2-2; D remains unclear. Germline V gene lookup returns CDR1 MNHEY and CDR2 SVGAGI. The CDR3 has 18 amino acids. Trimming pared 2 bases from V and 0 bases from J, leaving 16 bases between.

The chain carries TRBV11-2 and TRBJ2-5; 9 bases are a match to TRBD2. In germline, CDR1 is SGHAT, CDR2 FQNNGV. V dropped 5 bases and J dropped 5; count of bases not matched to a gene: 3. The CDR3 has 13 residues. CDR3 sequence (DNA): TGTGCCAGCAGCCCTCTAGCGGGGGAGACCCAGTACTTC. As protein: CASSPLAGETQYF. Looking up the rest from reference TRBV11-2 and TRBJ2-5 gives the full variable domain: EAGVAQSPRYKIIEKRQSVAFWCNPISGHATLYWYQQILGQGPKLLIQFQNNGVVDDSQLPKDRFSAERLKGVDSTLKIQPAKLEDSAVYLCASSPLAGETQYFGPGTRLLVL.

This clonotype showed up just a few times. The rearrangement uses TRBV24-1 and TRBJ1-5, with 10 bases matching TRBD1. V trimming: 6 bases; J trimming: 4 bases; junction bases outside the gene matches: 2. The CDR3 has 14 amino acids. Germline values: CDR1 KGHDR, CDR2 SFDVKD. DNA of the CDR3: TGTGCCACCAGTTCGGGACAGGGGAATCAGCCCCAGCATTTT. Encoded protein: CATSSGQGNQPQHF.

This clonotype has a count of ten or more. The chain links TRBV12-3 or TRBV12-4 to TRBJ2-3; possibly TRBD1 for D (7 bases). The length of the CDR3 is 16 residues. V dropped 7 bases and J dropped 2 bases, with 19 bases sitting between them. The CDR3: CASTEGAGGLTDTQYF. The CDR3 DNA follows: TGTGCCAGCACCGAGGGGGCAGGGGGACTCACAGATACGCAGTATTTT.

This clonotype was observed a few times. This chain uses TRBV5-1 with TRBJ2-1; D is possibly TRBD1 or TRBD2 (5 bases each). From germline, CDR1 is SGHRS and CDR2 YFSETQ. V lost 3 bases, J lost 5 bases, and 9 bases lay in between. The CDR3 length is 13 residues. The CDR3, as DNA: TGCGCCAGCAGCTGGGGGAACGACAATGAGCAGTTCTTC. Its protein product is CASSWGNDNEQFF.

The chain recombines TRBV6-5 with TRBJ1-5; 9 bases match TRBD1. CDR1 is MNHEY and CDR2 is SVGAGI in the germline V gene. This CDR3 is built from 15 residues. The J segment lost 2 bases and the V segment lost 5 bases, leaving 4 bases of the junction unmatched. The CDR3 reads CASSDRQGGNQPQHF. Written as DNA, the CDR3 is TGTGCCAGCAGTGACCGACAGGGGGGCAATCAGCCCCAGCATTTT.

This clonotype was observed a few times. This chain uses TRBV4-3 with TRBJ2-1, with D maybe TRBD2 (5 bases). V was shortened by 3 bases and J by 5 bases, with 41 bases between the two germline ends. CDR1 is LGHNA and CDR2 is YSLEER in the germline V gene. This CDR3 comprises 24 residues. CDR3 in amino acids: CASSHIQRINLHDEMRTSDNEQFF. The CDR3 DNA reads as TGCGCCAGCAGCCACATCCAGCGGATAAACCTACACGACGAGATGCGGACGTCGGACAATGAGCAGTTCTTC.

Notes on this clonotype: One junction end disagrees with the germline gene, perhaps due to a read error. V gene TRBV18 combines with J gene TRBJ2-5; D call uncertain. CDR1 and CDR2 (germline): KGHSH, LQKENI. The CDR3 has 14 amino acids. The CDR3 DNA is TGTGCCAGCTCCCCACCCGCACGAGAAGAGACCCAGTACTTC. Translating it yields CASSPPAREETQYF.

The chain joins TRBV23-1 to TRBJ2-3, with 10 positions matching TRBD2. TRBV23-1 is sorted into the ORF group, with uncertain function. The length of the CDR3 is 16 residues. Trimming cost V 0 bases and J 5 bases; bases outside gene matches: 5. CDR3 sequence reads: CASSQSASGGGDTQYF. The CDR3 DNA reads TGCGCCAGCAGTCAATCCGCTAGCGGGGGTGGAGATACGCAGTATTTT.

J is TRBJ1-4 and V is TRBV9, with D unresolved. V dropped 0 bases and J dropped 2 bases, with 8 bases sitting between them. CDR3 length: 15 residues. Germline V gene data show CDR1 as SGDLS and CDR2 as YYNGEE. The CDR3 here is CASSVGAVTNEKLFF. As DNA, the CDR3 is TGTGCCAGCAGCGTAGGGGCAGTGACTAATGAAAAACTGTTTTTT.

J is TRBJ2-3 and V is TRBV20-1; 7 positions match TRBD1. Trimming took 1 base from V and 3 from J; bases not matched to a gene: 10. This CDR3 is built from 16 residues. The germline V gene has CDR1 DFQATT and CDR2 SNEGSKA (reference sequence). The CDR3 loop is CSARADRESWTDTQYF. CDR3 DNA: TGCAGTGCTAGAGCTGACAGGGAATCTTGGACAGATACGCAGTATTTT.

The chain is built from TRBV6-5 and TRBJ1-2, with 8 nucleotides matching TRBD1. The CDR3 totals 15 residues. CDR1 MNHEY and CDR2 SVGAGI come from the germline V gene. V shed 6 bases and J 4 bases; nucleotides not matched to a gene: 10. As DNA, the CDR3 is TGTGCCAGCAGGAATCCTTCAGGGGGCCCCTATGGCTACACCTTC. As protein: CASRNPSGGPYGYTF.

This clonotype was counted at least ten times. The genes are TRBV4-2 and TRBJ2-3; 7 nucleotides match TRBD2. CDR1 and CDR2 from the germline V gene are LGHNA and YNFKEQ. The V segment lost 1 base and the J segment 4 bases; nucleotides outside the gene matches: 5. The length of the CDR3 is 15 residues. In DNA form, the CDR3 reads TGTGCCAGCAGCCAAGGTGGCGGGGGTTCAGATACGCAGTATTTT. It translates to CASSQGGGGSDTQYF.

This clonotype was seen a few times. V usage is TRBV5-1 and J usage is TRBJ1-1; D not certain. The CDR3 covers 16 residues. Per the germline V gene, CDR1 is SGHRS and CDR2 is YFSETQ. V lost 0 bases to trimming and J lost 0 bases, with 12 bases between them. The CDR3, as DNA: TGCGCCAGCAGCTTGGGTCCAGGCTATATGAACACTGAAGCTTTCTTT. Protein product: CASSLGPGYMNTEAFF.

The V gene is TRBV4-2, the J gene TRBJ2-5, with D perhaps matching TRBD2 (5 bases). V was shortened by 2 bases and J by 5 bases, with 18 bases between the two germline ends. The germline V gene has CDR1 LGHNA and CDR2 YNFKEQ. The CDR3 has 16 residues. The CDR3 DNA reads TGTGCCAGCAGCCAAAGTTTCGGCCCTAGCCGGGAGACCCAGTACTTC. Encoded protein: CASSQSFGPSRETQYF.

The chain has TRBV28 and TRBJ2-4, with D hard to call. In germline, CDR1 is MDHEN, CDR2 SYDVKM. The CDR3 spans 12 residues. V was shortened by 2 bases and J by 9 bases, with 8 bases between the two germline ends. CDR3 region: CASSLTNGIQYF. CDR3 DNA sequence: TGTGCCAGCAGTTTAACAAATGGCATTCAGTACTTC. Full variable domain (outside the CDR3, taken from reference TRBV28 and TRBJ2-4): DVKVTQSSRYLVKRTGEKVFLECVQDMDHENMFWYRQDPGLGLRLIYFSYDVKMKEKGDIPEGYSVSREKKERFSLILESASTNQTSMYLCASSLTNGIQYFGAGTRLSVL.

This clonotype was counted at least ten times. J is TRBJ2-7 and V is TRBV5-1; TRBD1 matches 7 bases. Germline CDR1 SGHRS, CDR2 YFSETQ. The CDR3 contains 14 residues. Unmatched junction bases numbered 2, after V lost 0 bases and J lost 2 bases. CDR3 amino acids: CASSLGQGPYEQYV. The CDR3 DNA follows: TGCGCCAGCAGCTTGGGACAGGGACCCTACGAGCAGTACGTC.

This clonotype was observed a handful of times. V and J are TRBV20-1 and TRBJ2-3, with TRBD2 matching 7 bases. CDR1 and CDR2 from the germline V gene are DFQATT and SNEGSKA (reference sequence). The V segment lost 1 base and the J segment 5 bases; nucleotides outside the gene matches: 3. The CDR3 length is 13 residues. CDR3 sequence (DNA): TGCAGTGCTAGAGGAGCGGGGAGAGATACGCAGTATTTT. It is translated as CSARGAGRDTQYF.

The sample holds a few counts of this clonotype. The CDR3 here is CASSPRGSAGELFF. The CDR3 nucleotides are TGTGCCAGCAGTCCCCGGGGATCGGCCGGGGAGCTGTTTTTT. V is TRBV6-5 and J is TRBJ2-2; possibly TRBD2 for D (5 bases). The CDR3 loop spans 14 amino acids. Germline lookup yields CDR1 MNHEY and CDR2 SVGAGI. V shed 5 bases and J shed 6 bases, with 13 bases lying between them.

The table lists this clonotype with a few counts. The chain is built from TRBV7-3 and TRBJ2-5; TRBD1 matches at 8 bases. Germline CDR1 SGHTA, CDR2 FQGTGA. CDR3 length: 14 amino acids. Trimming at V came to 6 bases and at J to 1 base, leaving 4 bases not matched to a gene. This chain's CDR3 is CASSLQGGQETQYF. The CDR3 nucleotides read TGTGCCAGCAGTCTACAGGGGGGCCAAGAGACCCAGTACTTC.

Points on this clonotype: This likely comes from a read error, as the CDR3 has no conserved phenylalanine or tryptophan at its end. In DNA form, the CDR3 reads TGTGCCAGCAGCCAGACTAGCGGGGGAGGTGAGACCCAGTACCTC. Encoded protein: CASSQTSGGGETQYL. This sequence joins TRBV3-1 and TRBJ2-5, with TRBD2 matching 12 bases. The junction had 4 bases not matched to a gene; V was cut back by 3 bases and J by 5 bases. CDR1 is LGHDT, CDR2 YNNKEL, per germline (reference sequence). The CDR3 has 15 amino acids.

This clonotype was seen ten or more times. This chain joins TRBV11-2 and TRBJ2-1; a possible D gene is TRBD2 (5 bases). V lost 0 bases and J 9 bases, leaving 9 bases between the germline ends. The CDR3 spans 13 residues. Germline V CDR1 and CDR2: SGHAT, FQNNGV. The CDR3 protein is CASSLERVGEQFF. CDR3 sequence (DNA): TGTGCCAGCAGCTTAGAGCGGGTGGGTGAGCAGTTCTTC.

This clonotype has only a few counts. This rearrangement joins TRBV6-5 to TRBJ2-1, with 9 positions matching TRBD2. Trimming cost V 7 bases and J 8 bases; bases outside gene matches: 18. The CDR3 covers 17 residues. CDR1 is MNHEY and CDR2 is SVGAGI in the germline V gene. DNA for the CDR3: TGTGCCAGCACCGAACTTGCCCCAAGCGGGGGGCCGTATGAGCAGTTCTTC. Amino acids: CASTELAPSGGPYEQFF.

This clonotype was seen only a few times. V is TRBV12-3 or TRBV12-4 and J is TRBJ1-6, with 7 positions matching TRBD1. The CDR3 length is 15 residues. The V segment lost 6 bases and the J segment 10 bases; nucleotides outside the gene matches: 12. The CDR3 here is CASSSWPGGGSPLHF. For the CDR3, the DNA is TGTGCCAGCAGCTCCTGGCCAGGGGGAGGATCACCCCTCCACTTT.

The CDR3 sequence is CASSVEGWSGTEAFF. CDR3 in DNA: TGTGCCAGTAGCGTGGAGGGATGGTCGGGTACTGAAGCTTTCTTT. The rearrangement joins TRBV19 to TRBJ1-1; D ambiguous. Germline assignment: CDR1 LNHDA and CDR2 SQIVND (reference sequence). With 6 bases removed from V and 5 bases from J, the gap between germline ends came to 19 bases. The CDR3 runs to 15 residues.

A few counts support this clonotype. CDR3 DNA: TGTGCCAGCAGCGGGCAGCGGGGGAGCTCCTACAATGAGCAGTTCTTC. Translating gives CASSGQRGSSYNEQFF. V is TRBV5-5 and J is TRBJ2-1, with 8 bases aligning to TRBD2. V dropped 4 bases and J dropped 0; count of bases not matched to a gene: 6. Looked up from germline, CDR1 is SGHKS and CDR2 is YYEKEE (reference sequence). CDR3 size: 16 residues.

This chain connects TRBV10-3 to TRBJ2-7; the match to TRBD1 covers 7 bases. The CDR3 extends over 13 amino acids. J gave up 1 base and V 10 bases, and 7 bases lay outside the gene matches. CDR1 and CDR2 (germline): ENHRY, SYGVKD. CDR3 in amino acids: CASAGTESYEQYF. The CDR3 region has the DNA TGTGCCAGCGCCGGGACAGAATCCTACGAGCAGTACTTC.

This chain uses TRBV6-5 with TRBJ1-3; a possible D gene is TRBD1 (6 bases). This CDR3 has 14 residues. Looked up from germline, CDR1 is MNHEY and CDR2 is SVGAGI. The V end lost 8 bases, the J end lost 4 bases, and 15 bases lay between the germline ends. CDR3 sequence (DNA): TGTGCCAGCCGAACAGGGTTTGAAGGAAACACCATATATTTT. This encodes CASRTGFEGNTIYF.

The table lists this clonotype with a few counts. The chain carries TRBV2 and TRBJ2-7; no definite D call. Germline assignment: CDR1 SNHLY and CDR2 FYNNEI. Deletions cut 4 bases from V and 2 bases from J, with 12 bases between. The CDR3 spans 14 residues. The CDR3 here is CASSVAVYTYEQYV. CDR3 DNA sequence: TGTGCCAGCAGTGTGGCTGTTTACACCTACGAGCAGTACGTC.